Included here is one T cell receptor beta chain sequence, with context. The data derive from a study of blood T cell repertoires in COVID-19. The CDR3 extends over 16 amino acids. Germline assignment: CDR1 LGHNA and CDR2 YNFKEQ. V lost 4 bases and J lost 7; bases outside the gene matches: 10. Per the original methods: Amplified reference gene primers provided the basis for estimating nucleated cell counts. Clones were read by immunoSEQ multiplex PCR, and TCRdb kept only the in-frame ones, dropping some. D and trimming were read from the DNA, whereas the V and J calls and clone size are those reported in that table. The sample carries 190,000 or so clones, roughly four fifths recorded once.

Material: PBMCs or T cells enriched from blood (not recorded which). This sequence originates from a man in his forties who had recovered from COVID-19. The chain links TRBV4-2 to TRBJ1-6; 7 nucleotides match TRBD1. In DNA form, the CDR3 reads TGTGCCAGCAGCCTAGGGGGACAGAGGCCAAATTCACCCCTCCACTTT. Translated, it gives CASSLGGQRPNSPLHF.